Sequencing of this T cell receptor beta chain was carried out in a study of T-cell memory formation after mild COVID-19 (dated by TCRdb to the early 2020s). Background for the entire study: Most TCR sequence clusters were specific to one of the two donors. The cohort comprised two young, previously healthy adult volunteers, one female and one male. T-cell clones expanding and contracting after mild COVID-19 in two donors were tracked by longitudinal TCRalpha and TCRbeta repertoire sequencing.

PBMCs were isolated by Ficoll-Paque density gradient centrifugation. On the study overall, not on this receptor specifically: Only a couple of mild cases were covered by the study, and larger cohorts that include severe cases with pre-infection samples were considered necessary. Some responding clones were detected in pre-infection memory, suggesting pre-existing cross-reactive memory T cells joined the SARS-CoV-2 response. Balanced CD4/CD8 phenotypes were observed for clones contracting from day 15 to 85, whereas a bias towards CD4+ was observed for a second wave of clones expanding from day 15 to 37. Whether the second-wave clones peaking on day 37 were SARS-CoV-2 specific was not confirmed. Contracting CD4+ clones were found mainly in CM and EM memory subsets, while CD8+ clones were enriched in EMRA.

For this clonotype: Which antigen it targets is not known. Base qualities were left out, and no much larger clone turns up one base away.

From its cysteine to its phenylalanine, the CDR3 spans 13 amino acids. Just CDR3 DNA is preserved here, 39 bases in frame from base 1. CDR1 and CDR2 were assigned from the germline V gene as KGHDR and SFDVKD. Deletion took 10 bases off V and 9 bases off J, with a span of 18 bases between the germline ends. The sequencer listed for this sample is Illumina NovaSeq 6000. Using 5'RACE with constant-segment primers, TCRalpha and TCRbeta cDNA libraries were constructed, with sample barcodes and unique molecular identifiers added in the process. Trizol reagent was used to extract RNA from every sample. Amplification of the libraries took two PCR steps, and the second step added a second sample barcode plus Illumina TruSeq adapters. Sequencing of the libraries was done on an Illumina NovaSeq, producing 2 x 150 bp paired-end reads. As for how the authors treated the data: Reads were demultiplexed and collapsed into UMI-guided consensus sequences with migec v1.2.7. Using mixcr v2.1.11, UMI consensuses were aligned to TRA and TRB V and J templates and then assembled into clonotypes. A clonotype was counted as expanded or contracted only when both edgeR and NoisET called the clonotype significant, with the noise models trained on biological replicates. For edgeR calls, a false discovery rate-adjusted p below 0.01 and a log2 fold-change threshold of 1 were applied. As an exploratory analysis of dynamics, max-normalized trajectories of the 1000 most abundant clonotypes were examined by PCA with hierarchical clustering. Each responding clone was given a CD4 or CD8 phenotype based on the CD4+ and CD8+ repertoires, which had been sequenced separately. The public reads were quality trimmed at Q25 with fastp and then assembled into clones with MiXCR by TCRdb, keeping productive beta chains. Every distinct CDR3 protein forms one entry, paired with its most common genes and DNA. The V and J calls and clone size are TCRdb's, not the authors'. The sample profile shows under 450,000 distinct CDR3 sequences; 20% to 30% of them were found once. The ten largest clones add up to roughly 14% of the sample.

The specimen was PBMCs or a T cell subset sorted from them (not recorded which). The origin of this receptor is an adult woman who had mild COVID-19 (a few samples of this study predate the infection). The sample titles of this study are shuffled in the database, so cell type and time point are left out; the donor was told from shared clones. The chain joins TRBV24-1 to TRBJ2-1; TRBD2 might be the D gene, on 5 matching bases. The CDR3 has the sequence CATGRAPLGEQFF. The nucleotide sequence reads as follows: TGTGCCACAGGGCGGGCCCCCTTAGGTGAGCAGTTCTTC.